This passage covers 21 T cell receptor beta chains from one sample sequenced in a study of blood T cell repertoires in COVID-19. Clones were read by immunoSEQ multiplex PCR, and TCRdb kept only the in-frame ones, dropping some. This sample has some 400,000 clones, with 80% to 90% found just once. The sample consisted of PBMCs or T cells enriched from blood (not recorded which). The receptors stem from a man younger than 45 who had recovered from COVID-19.

The chain recombines TRBV29-1 with TRBJ1-2, with D possibly TRBD1 on 6 matching bases. V shed 7 bases and J shed 8 bases, with 14 bases lying between them. The CDR3 has 11 residues. The germline V gene has CDR1 SQVTM and CDR2 ANQGSEA. In nucleotides, the CDR3 is TGCAGCGCAGACAGGACGGGGGGCTACACCTTC. Amino acid sequence: CSADRTGGYTF.

V and J are TRBV7-2 and TRBJ2-3, with 7 nucleotides matching TRBD2. This CDR3 has 16 amino acids. CDR1 SGHTA and CDR2 FQGNSA come from the germline V gene. V dropped 5 bases and J dropped 6; count of bases not matched to a gene: 14. CDR3 sequence (DNA): TGTGCCAGCAGCCCCCTACCTGGGACTACACGCGATACGCAGTATTTT. The encoded protein is CASSPLPGTTRDTQYF.

V is TRBV18 and J is TRBJ2-7, with 7 positions matching TRBD2. V dropped 3 bases and J dropped 6; count of bases not matched to a gene: 11. Germline values: CDR1 KGHSH, CDR2 LQKENI. This CDR3 comprises 15 residues. The CDR3 region is CASSPDSAGRAEQYF. Written as DNA, the CDR3 is TGTGCCAGCTCACCGGATTCGGCAGGGAGGGCCGAGCAGTACTTC.

This chain joins TRBV5-4 and TRBJ1-4; TRBD1 aligns across 9 bases. V lost 3 bases to trimming and J lost 5 bases; unmatched junction nucleotides: 8. This CDR3 has 16 amino acids. Per the germline V gene, CDR1 is SGHNT and CDR2 is YYREEE (reference sequence). The CDR3 bases are TGTGCCAGCAGCTCCTGGACAGGGGAGGGGAATGAAAAACTGTTTTTT. As protein: CASSSWTGEGNEKLFF.

The chain employs TRBV6-5 and TRBJ1-1, with TRBD1 matching 8 bases. This CDR3 is built from 16 residues. The J segment lost 6 bases and the V segment lost 2 bases, leaving 11 bases of the junction unmatched. The germline V gene has CDR1 MNHEY and CDR2 SVGAGI. CDR3 protein: CASSYPTGVGRSEAFF. Written as DNA, the CDR3 is TGTGCCAGCAGTTACCCGACAGGGGTTGGAAGATCTGAAGCTTTCTTT.

V gene TRBV7-3 combines with J gene TRBJ1-1; 7 bases map to TRBD1. Germline V CDR1 and CDR2: SGHTA, FQGTGA. The CDR3 length is 14 residues. V was pared by 2 bases and J by 8 bases, with 8 bases of the junction left unmatched. CDR3 bases: TGTGCCAGCAGCTTACGAGAGTCAGGGGGGGAAGCTTTCTTT. It encodes CASSLRESGGEAFF.

This chain uses TRBV5-1 with TRBJ1-2; D gene ambiguous. Germline CDR1 reads SGHRS; CDR2 reads YFSETQ. This CDR3 spans 13 amino acids. V lost 0 bases, J lost 4 bases, and 7 bases lay in between. This chain's CDR3 is CASSLGNSYGYTF. CDR3 bases: TGCGCCAGCAGCTTGGGCAATAGCTATGGCTACACCTTC.

This chain links TRBV10-3 with TRBJ2-7; D is perhaps TRBD1 (7 bases). V lost 6 bases and J lost 0, with 15 bases in between. CDR3 length equals 15 residues. Germline CDR1 ENHRY, CDR2 SYGVKD. CDR3 amino acids: CAIRDRLGGSYEQYF. The CDR3 DNA is TGTGCCATCAGGGACAGGTTGGGGGGCTCCTACGAGCAGTACTTC.

The rearrangement links TRBV25-1 to TRBJ1-4; the D is unclear. Trimming stripped 4 bases from V and 8 bases from J, with 11 bases between. Germline values: CDR1 MGHDK, CDR2 SYGVNS. CDR3 length: 13 residues. DNA of the CDR3: TGTGCCAGCAGTGCAAGTACTAGGGAAAAACTGTTTTTT. Protein product: CASSASTREKLFF.

The chain carries TRBV19 and TRBJ1-3; D is unclear. Trimming took 10 bases from V and 0 from J, leaving 13 bases between them. This CDR3 spans 14 amino acids. CDR1 LNHDA and CDR2 SQIVND come from the germline V gene (reference sequence). CDR3 loop: CATSGLGSGNTIYF. For the CDR3, the DNA is TGTGCCACCTCCGGGTTAGGCTCTGGAAACACCATATATTTT.

The V gene is TRBV4-1, the J gene TRBJ2-6; 9 bases are a match to TRBD2. V lost 3 bases to trimming and J lost 0 bases; unmatched junction nucleotides: 12. Germline V CDR1 and CDR2: MGHRA, YSYEKL. The CDR3 covers 20 residues. In nucleotides, the CDR3 is TGCGCCAGCAGCCAGGCCCCTCCCGGGACTAGCAGCTCTGGGGCCAACGTCCTGACTTTC. Its translation: CASSQAPPGTSSSGANVLTF.

The chain's CDR3 is CASSLAGGAEAFF. CDR3 bases: TGTGCCAGCAGCTTAGCGGGAGGTGCTGAAGCTTTCTTT. The rearrangement joins TRBV11-3 to TRBJ1-1; D gene unclear. Germline V lookup: CDR1 SGHNT, CDR2 YENEEA. The CDR3 extends over 13 amino acids. V was cut by 1 base and J by 6 bases, with 9 bases left in between. Complete variable domain (other parts from reference TRBV11-3 and TRBJ1-1): EAGVVQSPRYKIIEKKQPVAFWCNPISGHNTLYWYLQNLGQGPELLIRYENEEAVDDSQLPKDRFSAERLKGVDSTLKIQPAELGDSAVYLCASSLAGGAEAFFGQGTRLTVV.

The J gene is TRBJ1-5, the V gene TRBV19; possible D gene TRBD1, 6 bases. The CDR3 is 17 amino acids. Germline values: CDR1 LNHDA, CDR2 SQIVND (reference sequence). Between the trimmed V and J ends, which lost 3 bases and 0 bases, there was a span of 15 bases. CDR3 in amino acids: CASSIPSRGYSNQPQHF. CDR3 DNA sequence: TGTGCCAGTAGTATCCCCTCGAGGGGGTATAGCAATCAGCCCCAGCATTTT.

This clone was seen just once. The chain carries TRBV3-1 (or the pseudogene TRBV3-2) and TRBJ1-5; no reliable D call. Germline-derived CDR1 and CDR2 are LGHDT and YNNKEL (reference sequence). Trimming stripped 5 bases from V and 7 bases from J, with 12 bases between. The CDR3 has 13 residues. The CDR3 DNA is TGTGCCAGCAGCGACGTAGGAGAGCAGCCCCAGCATTTT. As protein: CASSDVGEQPQHF.

This sequence joins TRBV7-6 and TRBJ2-1, with 8 bases matching TRBD1. The V gene's germline CDR1 is SGHVS and CDR2 FNYEAQ. CDR3 size: 17 residues. Trimming took 5 bases from V and 1 from J; bases not matched to a gene: 10. The CDR3 loop reads CASSPRAGQGSYNEQFF. In DNA, the CDR3 is TGTGCCAGCAGCCCCCGGGCCGGACAGGGATCCTACAATGAGCAGTTCTTC.

This sequence joins TRBV5-1 and TRBJ2-5; 8 bases align to TRBD2. Germline loops: CDR1 SGHRS, CDR2 YFSETQ. V lost 1 base and J lost 4; bases outside the gene matches: 6. The CDR3 totals 15 residues. Written as DNA, the CDR3 is TGCGCCAGCAGCTTGTTTACGGGGGGGCGAGAGACCCAGTACTTC. Translation gives CASSLFTGGRETQYF.

This clone turned up a few times. The J gene is TRBJ2-7, the V gene TRBV5-5; 7 positions match TRBD2. The germline CDR1 and CDR2 sequences are SGHKS and YYEKEE (reference sequence). V was clipped by 0 bases and J by 4 bases; unmatched bases: 4. The length of the CDR3 is 14 residues. CDR3 amino acids: CASSLGEGGYEQYF. The CDR3, as DNA: TGTGCCAGCAGCTTGGGCGAGGGAGGGTACGAGCAGTACTTC.

The table lists this clone with a count of one. The rearrangement joins TRBV28 to TRBJ1-5; no definite D call. The germline gives CDR1 MDHEN, CDR2 SYDVKM. Deletions cut 4 bases from V and 4 bases from J, with 14 bases between. CDR3 size: 15 residues. CDR3 in amino acids: CASSWRGRGNQPQHF. The DNA of the CDR3 is TGTGCCAGCAGTTGGCGCGGTCGAGGGAATCAGCCCCAGCATTTT.

The gene calls are TRBV18 and TRBJ1-1, with D hard to call. The V end was cut by 5 bases, the J end by 2 bases, with 9 bases between. This CDR3 has 13 residues. Germline V lookup: CDR1 KGHSH, CDR2 LQKENI. In DNA, the CDR3 is TGTGCCAGCTCAACCAAGACAAACACTGAAGCTTTCTTT. It yields the protein CASSTKTNTEAFF.

J is TRBJ1-6 and V is TRBV9, with 7 bases that match TRBD1. CDR1 and CDR2 (germline): SGDLS, YYNGEE. The CDR3 is 16 amino acids. V lost 2 bases and J lost 7; bases outside the gene matches: 9. CDR3 DNA sequence: TGTGCCAGCAGCGTTACAGGGGAGGATAAAAATTCACCCCTCCACTTT. It codes for CASSVTGEDKNSPLHF.

The rearrangement joins TRBV3-1 (or the pseudogene TRBV3-2) to TRBJ1-2, with D perhaps matching TRBD1 (5 bases). The CDR3 contains 12 residues. Between the trimmed V and J ends, which lost 6 bases and 2 bases, there was a span of 7 bases. The V gene's germline CDR1 is LGHDT and CDR2 YNNKEL (reference sequence). In nucleotides, the CDR3 is TGTGCCAGCAGTACAGGCAACTATGGCTACACCTTC. Translated: CASSTGNYGYTF.